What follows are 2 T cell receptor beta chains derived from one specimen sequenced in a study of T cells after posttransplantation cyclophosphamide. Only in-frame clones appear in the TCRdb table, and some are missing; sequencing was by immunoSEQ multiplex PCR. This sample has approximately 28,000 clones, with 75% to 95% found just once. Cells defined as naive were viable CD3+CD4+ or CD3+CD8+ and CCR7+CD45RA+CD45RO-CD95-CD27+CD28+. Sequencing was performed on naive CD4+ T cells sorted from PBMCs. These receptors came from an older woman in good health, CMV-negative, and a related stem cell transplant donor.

The CDR3 is CASSSPGTSQEQYF. The CDR3 nucleotides read TGTGCCAGCAGCTCACCCGGGACTAGTCAAGAGCAGTACTTC. The chain links TRBV7-9 to TRBJ2-7; 8 bases map to TRBD2. V was clipped by 4 bases and J by 7 bases; unmatched bases: 9. CDR3 length: 14 residues. Germline values: CDR1 SEHNR, CDR2 FQNEAQ (reference sequence). Full variable domain (missing parts from reference TRBV7-9 and TRBJ2-7): DTGVSQNPRHKITKRGQNVTFRCDPISEHNRLYWYRQTLGQGPEFLTYFQNEAQLEKSRLLSDRFSAERPKGSFSTLEIQRTEQGDSAMYLCASSSPGTSQEQYFGPGTRLTVT.

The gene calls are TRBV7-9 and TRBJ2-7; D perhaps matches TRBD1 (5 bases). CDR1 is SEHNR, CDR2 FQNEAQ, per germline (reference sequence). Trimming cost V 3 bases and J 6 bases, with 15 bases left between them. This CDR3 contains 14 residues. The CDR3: CASSLPGSTGEQYF. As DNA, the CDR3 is TGTGCCAGCAGCTTGCCAGGGTCAACTGGCGAGCAGTACTTC.